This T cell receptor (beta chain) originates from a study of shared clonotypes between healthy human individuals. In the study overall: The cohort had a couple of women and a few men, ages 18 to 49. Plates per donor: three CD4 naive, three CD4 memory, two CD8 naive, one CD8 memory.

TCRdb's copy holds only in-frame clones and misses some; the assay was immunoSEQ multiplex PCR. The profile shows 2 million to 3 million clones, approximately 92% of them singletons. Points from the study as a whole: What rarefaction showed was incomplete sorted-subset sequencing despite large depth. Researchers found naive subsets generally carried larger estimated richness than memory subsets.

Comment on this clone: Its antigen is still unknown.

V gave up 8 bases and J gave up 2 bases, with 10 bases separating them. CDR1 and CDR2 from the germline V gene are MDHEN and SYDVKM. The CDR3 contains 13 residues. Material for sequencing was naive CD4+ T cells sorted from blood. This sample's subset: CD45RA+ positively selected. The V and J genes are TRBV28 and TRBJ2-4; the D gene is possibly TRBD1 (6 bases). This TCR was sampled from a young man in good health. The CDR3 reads CASAQGSKNIQYF. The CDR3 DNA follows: TGTGCCAGCGCACAGGGTTCCAAAAACATTCAGTACTTC.